What follows describes a single TCR beta chain. Here immunoSEQ multiplex PCR was the method, and the copy in TCRdb shows in-frame clones only, minus some. The sample includes hundreds of thousands of clones, roughly 90% seen only once; the top ten take around 0.01%. This entry comes from a study of shared T cell receptors in the human thymus. Germline loops: CDR1 SGHNT, CDR2 YYREEE (reference sequence). Losses at the gene ends were 4 bases for V and 3 bases for J; bases not matched to a gene: 10. The CDR3 extends over 17 amino acids. A further study also used this sample, focusing on human thymus T cells. That work adds: Overlap was high between thymic repertoires from unrelated individuals, as reported in related research.

The chain couples TRBV5-4 to TRBJ2-1, with 10 bases identical to TRBD2. Sequencing input: thymocytes. This sequence was found in a boy in the first two years of life with a congenital heart defect. This CDR3 is CASSSPIAGGLYNEQFF. The CDR3 nucleotides read TGTGCCAGCAGCAGCCCCATAGCGGGAGGACTCTACAATGAGCAGTTCTTC.